This T cell receptor beta chain was sequenced for a study of cytomegalovirus exposure and HLA in healthy donors. The protocol was immunoSEQ multiplex PCR, while the TCRdb copy is restricted to in-frame clones and leaves out a portion. This sample has about 92,000 clones, with 80% to 95% found just once. Study observations and caveats: The TCR clusters that emerged in the first cohort tended, a later analysis found, to co-occur in the 110 or so validation repertoires.

Concerning this clone itself: Its target is not known.

The study drew the donors from its approximately 120-subject validation cohort, separate from the roughly 710-subject first cohort. V lost 4 bases and J lost 0, with 14 bases in between. This CDR3 has 15 residues. Germline lookup yields CDR1 SGHDT and CDR2 YYEEEE. The TCR sequence derives from a woman in her twenties or thirties in good health and CMV-seropositive. The sample consisted of PBMCs. The rearrangement links TRBV5-6 to TRBJ2-7; D remains unclear. The CDR3 sequence is CASSRYLPSSYEQYF. CDR3 nucleotide sequence: TGTGCCAGCAGCCGCTACCTACCGAGCTCCTACGAGCAGTACTTC.